This T cell receptor beta chain appears in the sequencing data of a study of CD8+CD57+ T cells in acquired aplastic anemia. Study summary: Recorded DNA amounts for sorted CD4+ and CD8+ cells had an average of about 3.5 ug. Points from the study as a whole: Researchers reported that CD8+ Simpson's diversity was not significantly different in patients versus controls.

The CDR3 sequence is 15 residues long. Trimming took 5 bases from V and 4 from J, leaving 17 bases between them. Template material for TCR beta VDJ and CDR3 profiling consisted of genomic DNA. A single record per CDR3 protein comes from TCRdb applying MiXCR to the reads. In the table there are around 170,000 distinct CDR3 sequences, less than 60% of which are singletons. This clonotype was recorded at least ten times. As yet, its antigen is unknown. Sequencing was done on patients that had shown CD8+CD57+ cell expansion by flow cytometry. As a group, the patients uniformly had severe acquired aplastic anemia.

V is TRBV12-3 or TRBV12-4 and J is TRBJ1-2; D ambiguous. Sequencing input: sorted CD4+, CD8+, or CD8+CD57+ T cells (not recorded which) from PBMCs. The clonotype originates from a human donor with aplastic anemia. CDR3 DNA: TGTGCCAGCAGTCCGTCTTACGGTACGGCCTATGGCTACACCTTC. It yields the protein CASSPSYGTAYGYTF.